The rows below give T cell receptor beta chains drawn from one sample of a study of OX40 agonist ivuxolimab in advanced cancers. TCRdb keeps only in-frame clones here, not all; method: immunoSEQ multiplex PCR. This table has 65,000 to 70,000 clones, roughly 90% appearing once. The sequencing here drew on CD4+ or CD8+ T cells sorted from blood, taken in a trial of the OX40 agonist ivuxolimab. The source is an adult with an advanced solid tumor such as melanoma, head and neck, liver or kidney cancer. Each CDR3 is given with its conserved first and last residue. The order of the fields is J gene, clone size, D gene, V gene, CDR3 DNA, CDR3 protein. A D gene is named only where the DNA matches it firmly. Size values are once, few and many counts, or a class for expanded clones, and some rows have none.

>TRBJ1-1|.|.|TRBV6-5
TGTGCCAGCAGTAGGGCGGCGGGAGCTGAAGCTTTCTTT
CASSRAAGAEAFF
>TRBJ2-7|.|TRBD1|TRBV2
TGTGCCAGCAGGGGACAGGGGTGGGAGCAGTACTTC
CASRGQGWEQYF
>TRBJ2-5|.|TRBD2|TRBV18
TGTGCCAGCTCACGTAGCGGGGGGCGTCAAGAGACCCAGTACTTC
CASSRSGGRQETQYF
>TRBJ2-3|once|.|TRBV5-1
TGCGCCAGCACCTCAAGGGGAGGCAGCACAGATACGCAGTATTTT
CASTSRGGSTDTQYF
>TRBJ2-7|.|.|TRBV6-5
TGTGCCAGCAACTTCTACGAGCAGTACTTC
CASNFYEQYF
>TRBJ2-6|.|.|TRBV18
TGTGCCAGCTCACCCCAGGGGGCCAACGTCCTGACTTTC
CASSPQGANVLTF
>TRBJ2-7|.|TRBD2|TRBV6-1
TGTGCCAGCAGTCCCGTTAGCGGGAGAACCCACGAGCAGTACTTC
CASSPVSGRTHEQYF
>TRBJ2-7|.|TRBD2|TRBV5-1
TGCGCCAGCAGCCCCGGACTAGCGGGCTCCTACGAGCAGTACTTC
CASSPGLAGSYEQYF
>TRBJ2-5|.|TRBD1|TRBV5-1
TGCGCCAGCAGCTCGGGAAACAGGGGGGAGACCCAGTACTTC
CASSSGNRGETQYF
>TRBJ1-5|.|.|TRBV6-1
TGTGCCAGCAGTGAACAGGCTAGCAATCAGCCCCAGCATTTT
CASSEQASNQPQHF
>TRBJ2-5|.|.|TRBV6-1
TGTGCCAGCAGCAGGAGTAGGGAGACCCAGTACTTC
CASSRSRETQYF
>TRBJ1-1|.|.|TRBV4-1
TGCGCCAGCAGCCAACCCGGAATAGGACATGAAGCTTTCTTT
CASSQPGIGHEAFF
>TRBJ2-2|.|.|TRBV19
TGTGCCAGTAGTATATTGAGGGGGATGGTCACCGGGGAGCTGTTTTTT
CASSILRGMVTGELFF
>TRBJ2-1|.|TRBD2|TRBV4-2
TGTGCCAGCAGCCAAGGGACTAGCGGGCTCAATGAGCAGTTCTTC
CASSQGTSGLNEQFF
>TRBJ1-4|few|.|TRBV9
TGTGCCAGCGGGACCCAATCGGGGGAAAAACTGTTTTTT
CASGTQSGEKLFF
>TRBJ2-3|.|TRBD2|TRBV28
TGTGCCAGCAGTTTAATGGGACTAGCCGTTGGTACGCAGTATTTT
CASSLMGLAVGTQYF
>TRBJ1-1|.|.|TRBV5-1
TGCGCCAGCAGCCCTGAAGGGTACACTGAAGCTTTCTTT
CASSPEGYTEAFF
>TRBJ1-1|.|TRBD1|TRBV18
TGTGCCAGCTCACAACAGGGGATGGGTAACACTGAAGCTTTCTTT
CASSQQGMGNTEAFF
>TRBJ2-2|.|.|TRBV29-1
TGCAGCGTTGAAGTAGGGTACACCGGGGAGCTGTTTTTT
CSVEVGYTGELFF
>TRBJ2-7|.|.|TRBV4-1
TGCGCCAGCAGCCAACTGGTGGGGCAGGCGGGAACCTACGAGCAGTACTTC
CASSQLVGQAGTYEQYF
>TRBJ1-5|.|.|TRBV19
TGTGCCAGTAGTCCCTCCCGGGCAGGGTCGAGGCAGCCCCAGCATTTT
CASSPSRAGSRQPQHF
>TRBJ2-5|.|.|TRBV7-2
TGTGCCAGCAGCCTACTGGGGTATCAAGAGACCCAGTACTTC
CASSLLGYQETQYF
>TRBJ2-3|.|.|TRBV19
TGTGCCACCCGGGGACTTCTCACAGATACGCAGTATTTT
CATRGLLTDTQYF
>TRBJ1-2|.|TRBD1|TRBV6-1
TGTGCCAGTAATTATCAGGGACAGGGCCCTTTCGGCTACACCTTC
CASNYQGQGPFGYTF
>TRBJ2-7|.|TRBD2|TRBV6-6
TGTGCCACCCACCCTCCTAGCGGGAACCCCTACGAGCAGTACTTC
CATHPPSGNPYEQYF